This TCR beta chain emerged from a study of T cell responses to AZD1222 COVID-19 vaccine. About this clone: Its target is not known.

The study, taken as a whole, reports: In all cases, repertoires were sampled only after the peak T cell response. The sample set comprised mostly white British donors with more females, and clonal diversity was possibly underestimated. Spike-specific TCR breadth and depth both grew after two AZD1222 doses.

Profiling relied on immunoSEQ multiplex PCR, and the TCRdb table lists in-frame clones only, not all of them. The data contain roughly 200,000 clones, approximately 91% of them singletons. Looked up from germline, CDR1 is ENHRY and CDR2 is SYGVKD. V shed 6 bases and J shed 3 bases, with 7 bases lying between them. The CDR3 extends over 12 amino acids. This sequence was found in an adult who received the AZD1222 COVID-19 vaccine. The sample in question was peripheral blood, obtained 28 days after the second AZD1222 dose. V gene TRBV10-3 combines with J gene TRBJ2-3; D call uncertain. The DNA for the CDR3 is TGTGCCATCAGCCCTAAGACAGATACGCAGTATTTT. This gives the protein CAISPKTDTQYF.